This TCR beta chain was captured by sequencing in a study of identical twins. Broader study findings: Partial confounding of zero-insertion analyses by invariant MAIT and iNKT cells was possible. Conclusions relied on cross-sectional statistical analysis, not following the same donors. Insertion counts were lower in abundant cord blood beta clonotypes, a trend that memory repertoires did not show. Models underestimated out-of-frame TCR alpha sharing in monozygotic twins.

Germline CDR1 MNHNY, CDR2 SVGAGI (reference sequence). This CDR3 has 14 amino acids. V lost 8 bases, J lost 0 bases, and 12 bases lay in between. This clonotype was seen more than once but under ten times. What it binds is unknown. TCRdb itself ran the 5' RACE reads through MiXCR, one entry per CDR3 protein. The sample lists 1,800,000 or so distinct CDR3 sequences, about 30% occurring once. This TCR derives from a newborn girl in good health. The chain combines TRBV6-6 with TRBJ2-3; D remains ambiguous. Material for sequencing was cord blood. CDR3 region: CASLSRRSTDTQYF. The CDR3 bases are TGTGCCAGCCTCTCGAGGCGCAGCACAGATACGCAGTATTTT.